Presented here are 32 T cell receptor beta chains from one specimen sequenced in a study of shared clonotypes between healthy human individuals. TCRdb keeps only in-frame clones here, not all; method: immunoSEQ multiplex PCR. The table has 1.4 million or so clones, approximately 98.5% seen once. The specimen was naive CD4+ T cells sorted from blood. Subset here: CD45RA+ positively selected. The receptors originated from a man aged 25 to 40 in good health.

The chain recombines TRBV5-4 with TRBJ2-7; tentatively, D is TRBD1 (5 bases). This CDR3 contains 13 residues. The V gene's germline CDR1 is SGHNT and CDR2 YYREEE (reference sequence). V was cut by 0 bases and J by 7 bases, with 11 bases left in between. CDR3 loop: CASSLAPGREQYF. The DNA of the CDR3 is TGTGCCAGCAGCTTGGCCCCAGGGCGTGAGCAGTACTTC.

This rearrangement joins TRBV15 to TRBJ2-3, with 7 bases lining up with TRBD2. After removal of 6 bases from V and 3 bases from J, the junction contained 6 bases not matched to a gene. The germline V gene encodes CDR1 LNHNV and CDR2 YYDKDF (reference sequence). This CDR3 is 14 amino acids long. The CDR3 DNA sequence: TGTGCCACCAGGACCGGGACTAAGACAGATACGCAGTATTTT. Translation gives CATRTGTKTDTQYF.

The count of this clone is one. This sequence joins TRBV27 and TRBJ2-7, with 7 bases matching TRBD2. Germline V gene lookup returns CDR1 MNHEY and CDR2 SMNVEV (reference sequence). This CDR3 has 16 residues. V lost 2 bases to trimming and J lost 6 bases; unmatched junction nucleotides: 13. The chain's CDR3 is CASSLLGRESISEQYF. The CDR3, as DNA: TGTGCCAGCAGTTTACTAGGGCGGGAGTCTATTAGCGAGCAGTACTTC.

The chain joins TRBV5-4 to TRBJ2-1; the D is unclear. The CDR3 extends over 13 amino acids. Trimming removed 2 bases at V and 4 bases at J, with 7 bases between. Germline loops: CDR1 SGHNT, CDR2 YYREEE (reference sequence). The CDR3 region is CASSFRAYNEQFF. The CDR3 DNA reads as TGTGCCAGCAGCTTCCGGGCGTACAATGAGCAGTTCTTC.

The chain uses TRBV7-9 and TRBJ2-2, with D perhaps TRBD1 (5 bases). The V gene lost 2 bases and the J gene lost 4 bases, with 17 bases spanning the gap. Germline CDR1 is SEHNR and CDR2 is FQNEAQ (reference sequence). This CDR3 has 17 residues. CDR3 sequence reads: CASSLWATWTSTGELFF. The CDR3, as DNA: TGTGCCAGCAGCTTATGGGCCACCTGGACATCCACCGGGGAGCTGTTTTTT.

Worth noting for this clone: Additional DNA sequences in this sample encode the identical CDR3. V and J are TRBV5-1 and TRBJ2-3; tentative D call: TRBD2 (5 bases). In germline, CDR1 is SGHRS, CDR2 YFSETQ. This CDR3 region has 14 residues. V was clipped by 0 bases and J by 3 bases, with 8 bases between them. Here the CDR3 DNA reads TGCGCCAGCAGCTTGGAGGGAGTGACAGATACGCAGTATTTT. This translates into CASSLEGVTDTQYF.

The V and J genes are TRBV25-1 and TRBJ2-5; D remains unclear. V dropped 1 base and J dropped 5 bases, with 20 bases sitting between them. Germline values: CDR1 MGHDK, CDR2 SYGVNS. CDR3 length equals 17 residues. Here the CDR3 reads CASSEFGSLPRAETQYF. CDR3 sequence (DNA): TGTGCCAGCAGTGAATTTGGCTCACTCCCAAGAGCGGAGACCCAGTACTTC.

The CDR3 sequence is CASSPARQLNEQFF. The CDR3 region has the DNA TGTGCCAGCTCCCCGGCGCGGCAGTTAAATGAGCAGTTCTTC. The chain is built from TRBV18 and TRBJ2-1; D is uncertain. The CDR3 is 14 residues long. V lost 6 bases and J 7 bases, leaving 16 bases between the germline ends. The V gene's germline CDR1 is KGHSH and CDR2 LQKENI. Complete variable domain (other parts from reference TRBV18 and TRBJ2-1): NAGVMQNPRHLVRRRGQEARLRCSPMKGHSHVYWYRQLPEEGLKFMVYLQKENIIDESGMPKERFSAEFPKEGPSILRIQQVVRGDSAAYFCASSPARQLNEQFFGPGTRLTVL.

The chain couples TRBV18 to TRBJ1-4; D gene uncertain. Germline lookup yields CDR1 KGHSH and CDR2 LQKENI. The CDR3 runs 11 residues. The V end lost 4 bases, the J end lost 8 bases, and 5 bases lay between the germline ends. The DNA of the CDR3 is TGTGCCAGCTCACAATCAGAAAAACTGTTTTTT. Its protein is CASSQSEKLFF.

This chain connects TRBV7-6 to TRBJ2-3; TRBD2 agrees at 7 bases. CDR3 length: 16 residues. V lost 1 base to trimming and J lost 3 bases; unmatched junction nucleotides: 7. CDR1 is SGHVS and CDR2 is FNYEAQ in the germline V gene. Here the CDR3 DNA reads TGTGCCAGCAGCTTAGTAAGCGGGATTTCGACAGATACGCAGTATTTT. Protein: CASSLVSGISTDTQYF.

This chain uses TRBV11-2 with TRBJ2-7; 11 bases are a match to TRBD2. CDR1 is SGHAT and CDR2 is FQNNGV in the germline V gene. V was pared by 2 bases and J by 5 bases, with 5 bases of the junction left unmatched. The CDR3 runs to 15 residues. The CDR3 bases are TGTGCCAGCAGCTTATCCATACTAGCGGGAGACGAGCAGTACTTC. This codes for CASSLSILAGDEQYF.

V and J are TRBV29-1 and TRBJ2-5; D not certain. The CDR3 runs to 12 residues. Germline CDR1 reads SQVTM; CDR2 reads ANQGSEA. Trimming cost V 4 bases and J 2 bases, with 8 bases left between them. CDR3 DNA: TGCAGCGTTGTGGGCATACAAGAGACCCAGTACTTC. Its protein product is CSVVGIQETQYF.

This chain links TRBV14 with TRBJ2-1; D is possibly TRBD2 (6 bases). The CDR3 covers 15 residues. V was shortened by 4 bases and J by 4 bases, with 14 bases between the two germline ends. Germline V CDR1 and CDR2: SGHDN, FVKESK. For the CDR3, the DNA is TGTGCCAGCAGCCCGAGACTAGATCGATACAATGAGCAGTTCTTC. It codes for CASSPRLDRYNEQFF.

V and J are TRBV6-5 and TRBJ2-3; the D gene is possibly TRBD2 (6 bases). The CDR3 extends over 13 amino acids. Trimming shortened V by 2 bases and J by 5 bases, and 8 bases separated the two germline ends. Germline V gives CDR1 MNHEY, CDR2 SVGAGI. DNA of the CDR3: TGTGCCAGCAGTTACCAGCGGGTAGATACGCAGTATTTT. This gives the protein CASSYQRVDTQYF.

V is TRBV6-1 and J is TRBJ2-5; 7 bases agree with TRBD1. The CDR3 has 15 amino acids. The ends lost 6 bases at V and 5 bases at J; junction bases unmatched: 12. The germline gives CDR1 MNHNS, CDR2 SASEGT. The CDR3 DNA follows: TGTGCCAGCAGAAGACAGGGCGAAAGTGAGGAGACCCAGTACTTC. Its protein product is CASRRQGESEETQYF.

The chain is built from TRBV6-1 and TRBJ1-1; maybe TRBD1 (5 bases). Germline V gene data show CDR1 as MNHNS and CDR2 as SASEGT. V lost 2 bases and J 4 bases, leaving 8 bases between the germline ends. This CDR3 is 13 amino acids long. The CDR3 protein is CASSEYGGTEAFF. The CDR3 DNA is TGTGCCAGCAGTGAATACGGGGGCACTGAAGCTTTCTTT.

The chain joins TRBV28 to TRBJ2-5; TRBD2 might be the D (6 bases). The V gene lost 4 bases and the J gene lost 4 bases, with 16 bases spanning the gap. CDR1 and CDR2 from the germline V gene are MDHEN and SYDVKM. The CDR3 has 15 amino acids. CDR3 bases: TGTGCCAGCAGTTCACCCGGGACTCAAATAGAGACCCAGTACTTC. Residues: CASSSPGTQIETQYF.

V usage is TRBV11-2 and J usage is TRBJ2-5; D gene uncertain. The DNA matches TRBJ2-7 better at its end, which makes the J call doubtful. This CDR3 contains 13 residues. CDR1 SGHAT and CDR2 FQNNGV come from the germline V gene. This chain's CDR3 is CASSLGPSYEQYF. For the CDR3, the DNA is TGTGCCAGCAGCTTAGGGCCCTCCTACGAGCAGTACTTC.

This clone came up once. The chain combines TRBV5-5 with TRBJ1-3; D remains unclear. Germline CDR1 reads SGHKS; CDR2 reads YYEKEE (reference sequence). Trimming stripped 4 bases from V and 4 bases from J, with 6 bases between. The CDR3 has 12 amino acids. In DNA, the CDR3 is TGTGCCAGCAGCATCGGCGGAAACACCATATATTTT. This codes for CASSIGGNTIYF.

The CDR3, as DNA: TGTGCCAGCAGCTTGGCCCTGGGAGAAAATCAGCCCCAGCATTTT. It is translated as CASSLALGENQPQHF. The chain is built from TRBV5-6 and TRBJ1-5; no clear D gene. V was trimmed by 0 bases and J by 4 bases, leaving 11 bases between them. Germline lookup yields CDR1 SGHDT and CDR2 YYEEEE. This CDR3 has 15 residues.

The V call is TRBV19, the J call TRBJ2-7; the D gene is possibly TRBD1 (5 bases). CDR1 is LNHDA, CDR2 SQIVND, per germline (reference sequence). The CDR3 extends over 11 amino acids. V was cut by 6 bases and J by 7 bases, with 10 bases left in between. For the CDR3, the DNA is TGTGCCAGTAGATCAGGGTTTGAGCAGTACTTC. Protein sequence: CASRSGFEQYF.

The rearrangement uses TRBV7-9 and TRBJ2-2; the D is unclear. The CDR3 length is 13 residues. Germline-derived CDR1 and CDR2 are SEHNR and FQNEAQ (reference sequence). The V end lost 4 bases, the J end lost 4 bases, and 7 bases lay between the germline ends. CDR3 sequence (DNA): TGTGCCAGCAGCTCCCCAGGCACCGGGGAGCTGTTTTTT. The encoded protein is CASSSPGTGELFF. The entire variable domain, with the rest obtained from reference TRBV7-9 and TRBJ2-2, is as follows: DTGVSQNPRHKITKRGQNVTFRCDPISEHNRLYWYRQTLGQGPEFLTYFQNEAQLEKSRLLSDRFSAERPKGSFSTLEIQRTEQGDSAMYLCASSSPGTGELFFGEGSRLTVL.

The chain carries TRBV2 and TRBJ1-5; D might be TRBD1 (6 bases). V shed 7 bases and J shed 3 bases, with 16 bases lying between them. Germline V CDR1 and CDR2: SNHLY, FYNNEI. CDR3 size: 15 residues. DNA of the CDR3: TGTGCCAGCACGGGGGAGGGGGTTAACAATCAGCCCCAGCATTTT. It yields the protein CASTGEGVNNQPQHF. The entire variable domain, with the rest obtained from reference TRBV2 and TRBJ1-5, is as follows: EPEVTQTPSHQVTQMGQEVILRCVPISNHLYFYWYRQILGQKVEFLVSFYNNEISEKSEIFDDQFSVERPDGSNFTLKIRSTKLEDSAMYFCASTGEGVNNQPQHFGDGTRLSIL.

This clone was found once. The chain carries TRBV11-2 and TRBJ1-2; 10 nucleotides agree with TRBD1. Germline V gene lookup returns CDR1 SGHAT and CDR2 FQNNGV. The length of the CDR3 is 15 residues. V shed 5 bases, J shed 3 bases, and the junction held 6 bases outside the gene matches. This CDR3 is CASSEPGQGHYGYTF. CDR3 in DNA: TGTGCCAGCAGCGAGCCGGGACAGGGGCACTATGGCTACACCTTC.

The chain's CDR3 is CASSPTSGRASEQYF. The CDR3 DNA is TGTGCCAGCTCACCGACTAGCGGGAGGGCTAGCGAGCAGTACTTC. V usage is TRBV18 and J usage is TRBJ2-7, with 14 bases identical to TRBD2. The trim removed 3 bases at V and 6 bases at J, leaving 4 bases unmatched. The germline V gene has CDR1 KGHSH and CDR2 LQKENI. The CDR3 runs to 15 residues.

Written as DNA, the CDR3 is TGTGCCAGCAGCCGGTTGTCGGCAGGGGGTACAGATACGCAGTATTTT. Protein sequence: CASSRLSAGGTDTQYF. V gene TRBV9 combines with J gene TRBJ2-3, with TRBD1 matching over 7 bases. The V and J ends lost 4 bases and 3 bases, in that order; junction bases with no gene match: 11. The CDR3 loop spans 16 amino acids. Germline assignment: CDR1 SGDLS and CDR2 YYNGEE.

In this sample, this clone turned up once. The chain's CDR3 is CSVTGTSGITDTQYF. The CDR3 DNA reads as TGCAGCGTTACCGGGACTAGCGGGATCACAGATACGCAGTATTTT. This sequence joins TRBV29-1 and TRBJ2-3; 13 bases line up with TRBD2. Germline CDR1 SQVTM, CDR2 ANQGSEA. This CDR3 comprises 15 residues. The trim removed 5 bases at V and 2 bases at J, leaving 4 bases unmatched.

V usage is TRBV5-1 and J usage is TRBJ2-7; either TRBD1 or TRBD2 may fit D (5 bases each). CDR1 SGHRS and CDR2 YFSETQ come from the germline V gene. The length of the CDR3 is 14 residues. Trimming cost V 2 bases and J 2 bases, with 11 bases left between them. CDR3 DNA: TGCGCCAGCAGCTTCTGGGACCGAACCTACGAGCAGTACTTC. It is translated as CASSFWDRTYEQYF.

The chain has TRBV6-1 and TRBJ2-3; D may be TRBD1 (6 bases). The V and J ends lost 7 bases and 0 bases respectively, with 14 bases between them. CDR3 length: 15 amino acids. Germline assignment: CDR1 MNHNS and CDR2 SASEGT. The CDR3 DNA is TGTGCCAGCAACCCCCGAGACAGGAGCACAGATACGCAGTATTTT. Its protein product is CASNPRDRSTDTQYF.

V usage is TRBV29-1 and J usage is TRBJ2-7, with TRBD2 identical over 7 bases. After removal of 5 bases from V and 1 base from J, the junction contained 8 bases not matched to a gene. The CDR3 spans 14 residues. The germline V gene has CDR1 SQVTM and CDR2 ANQGSEA. The CDR3 spells CSVRTRLPSYEQYF. DNA for the CDR3: TGCAGCGTTCGGACTAGATTGCCGTCCTACGAGCAGTACTTC.

This rearrangement joins TRBV9 to TRBJ2-5; D is possibly TRBD2 (5 bases). V was cut by 0 bases and J by 5 bases, with 14 bases left in between. CDR1 and CDR2 from the germline V gene are SGDLS and YYNGEE. The CDR3 consists of 15 residues. The CDR3: CASSVVLGERETQYF. The CDR3 DNA sequence: TGTGCCAGCAGCGTAGTTCTCGGGGAACGGGAGACCCAGTACTTC. The full variable domain, rest sourced from reference TRBV9 and TRBJ2-5, is DSGVTQTPKHLITATGQRVTLRCSPRSGDLSVYWYQQSLDQGLQFLIQYYNGEERAKGNILERFSAQQFPDLHSELNLSSLELGDSALYFCASSVVLGERETQYFGPGTRLLVL.

The chain employs TRBV5-4 and TRBJ1-1; no firm D call. V dropped 3 bases and J dropped 0 bases, with 12 bases sitting between them. The CDR3 runs to 15 residues. The germline CDR1 and CDR2 sequences are SGHNT and YYREEE (reference sequence). CDR3 sequence reads: CASSWAKNLNTEAFF. CDR3 coding DNA: TGTGCCAGCAGCTGGGCCAAGAACCTGAACACTGAAGCTTTCTTT.